Presented here are 2 T cell receptor beta chains from one specimen sequenced in a study of cytomegalovirus exposure and HLA in healthy donors (dated by TCRdb to the late 2010s). To prepare the library, the immunoSEQ multiplex PCR assay was applied. For the multiplex PCR, a mixture combining 60 forward primers for TCR Vbeta segments and 13 reverse primers for TCR Jbeta segments was used. TCRdb re-hosts the immuneACCESS table, in-frame sequences only. Its copies lack some clones; in the studies checked, an unresolved V gene accounts for under half of them, and the cause for the rest is not known. The sample profile shows 110,000 to 150,000 clones; roughly 79% of them were found once. Clones ranked in the top ten supply approximately 9.7% of the sample. Sequencing used PBMCs. The receptors stem from a woman in her fifties or sixties in good health and CMV-seropositive.

The rearrangement uses TRBV28 and TRBJ1-2; 11 positions agree with TRBD1. CDR1 and CDR2 from the germline V gene are MDHEN and SYDVKM. This CDR3 comprises 14 residues. V dropped 5 bases and J dropped 7; count of bases not matched to a gene: 6. The CDR3 nucleotides read TGTGCCAGCAGTCGGGACAGGGGGTTAGGTGGCTACACCTTC. Its translation is CASSRDRGLGGYTF.

This sequence joins TRBV30 and TRBJ2-7; tentative D call: TRBD2 (6 bases). CDR3 size: 17 residues. Trimming took off 2 bases at V and 1 base at J, with 21 bases between the two ends. Germline V gene lookup returns CDR1 GTSNPN and CDR2 SVGIG (reference sequence). CDR3 sequence (DNA): TGTGCCTGGAGTAAGAGGGTTGGAGCGGGTTTTTCCTACGAGCAGTACTTC. Amino acid sequence: CAWSKRVGAGFSYEQYF.